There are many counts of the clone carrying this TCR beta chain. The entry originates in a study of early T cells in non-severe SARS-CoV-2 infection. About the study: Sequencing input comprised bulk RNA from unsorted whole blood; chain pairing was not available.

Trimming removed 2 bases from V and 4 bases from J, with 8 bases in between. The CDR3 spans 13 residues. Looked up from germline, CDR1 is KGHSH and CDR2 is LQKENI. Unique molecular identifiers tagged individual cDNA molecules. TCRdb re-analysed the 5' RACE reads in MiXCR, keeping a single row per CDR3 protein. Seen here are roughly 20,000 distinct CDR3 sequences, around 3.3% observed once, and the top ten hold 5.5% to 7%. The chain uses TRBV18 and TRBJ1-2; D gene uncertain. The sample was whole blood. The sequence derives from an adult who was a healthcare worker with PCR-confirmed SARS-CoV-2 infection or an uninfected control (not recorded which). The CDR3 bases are TGTGCCAGCTCACCAGGGTTAACCTATGGCTACACCTTC. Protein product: CASSPGLTYGYTF.